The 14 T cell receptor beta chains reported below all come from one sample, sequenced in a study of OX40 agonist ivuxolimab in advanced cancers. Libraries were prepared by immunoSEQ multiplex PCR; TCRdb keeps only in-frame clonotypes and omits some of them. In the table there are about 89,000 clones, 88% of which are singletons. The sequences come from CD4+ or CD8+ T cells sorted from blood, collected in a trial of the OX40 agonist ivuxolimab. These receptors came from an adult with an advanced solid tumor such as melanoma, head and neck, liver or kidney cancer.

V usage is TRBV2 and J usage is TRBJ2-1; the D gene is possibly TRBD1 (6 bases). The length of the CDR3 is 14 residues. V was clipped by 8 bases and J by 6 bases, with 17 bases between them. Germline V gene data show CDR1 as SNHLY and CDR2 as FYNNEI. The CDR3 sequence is CASGWSRGGNEQFF. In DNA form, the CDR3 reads TGTGCCAGCGGATGGAGCAGGGGTGGCAATGAGCAGTTCTTC.

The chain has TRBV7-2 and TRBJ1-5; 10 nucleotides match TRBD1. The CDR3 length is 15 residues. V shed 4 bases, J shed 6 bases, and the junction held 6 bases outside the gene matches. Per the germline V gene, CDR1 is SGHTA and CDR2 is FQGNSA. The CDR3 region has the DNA TGTGCCAGCAGCTCGGGACAGGGGAGTAGTCAGCCCCAGCATTTT. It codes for CASSSGQGSSQPQHF.

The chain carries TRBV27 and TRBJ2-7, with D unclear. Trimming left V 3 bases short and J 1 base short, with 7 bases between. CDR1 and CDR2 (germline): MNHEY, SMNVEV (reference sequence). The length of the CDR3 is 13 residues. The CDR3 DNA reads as TGTGCCAGCAGTTTGGCAGTTTCCTACGAGCAGTACTTC. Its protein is CASSLAVSYEQYF.

This chain's CDR3 is CASSAPSPYEQYF. CDR3 coding DNA: TGTGCCAGCAGCGCGCCCTCACCCTACGAGCAGTACTTC. V and J are TRBV9 and TRBJ2-7; D is unclear. The V gene lost 3 bases and the J gene lost 2 bases, with 9 bases spanning the gap. CDR3 size: 13 residues. Germline lookup yields CDR1 SGDLS and CDR2 YYNGEE.

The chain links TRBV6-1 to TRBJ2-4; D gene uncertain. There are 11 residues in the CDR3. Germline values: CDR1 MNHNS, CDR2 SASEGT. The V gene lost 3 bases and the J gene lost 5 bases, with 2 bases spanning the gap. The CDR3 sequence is CASSEQNIQYF. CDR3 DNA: TGTGCCAGCAGTGAGCAAAACATTCAGTACTTC.

DNA for the CDR3: TGTGCCAGCAGCTCCTTGGACATTTACAATGAGCAGTTCTTC. It is translated as CASSSLDIYNEQFF. The gene calls are TRBV7-8 and TRBJ2-1; tentative D call: TRBD1 (5 bases). Deletions cut 4 bases from V and 4 bases from J, with 11 bases between. The CDR3 is 14 amino acids. Germline V gene lookup returns CDR1 SGHVS and CDR2 FQNEAQ.

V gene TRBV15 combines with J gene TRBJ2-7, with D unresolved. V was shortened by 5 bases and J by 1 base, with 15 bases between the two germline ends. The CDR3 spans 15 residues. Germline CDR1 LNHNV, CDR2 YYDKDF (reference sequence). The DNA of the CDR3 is TGTGCCACCAGCCACCCTGCCCAGGCATCCTACGAGCAGTACTTC. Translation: CATSHPAQASYEQYF.

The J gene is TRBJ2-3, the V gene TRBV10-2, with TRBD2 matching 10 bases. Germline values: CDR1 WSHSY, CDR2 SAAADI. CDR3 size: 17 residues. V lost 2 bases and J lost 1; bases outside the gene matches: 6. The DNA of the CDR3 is TGCGCCAGCAGTGAGATCGGGACTAGCGAAGGCACAGATACGCAGTATTTT. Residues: CASSEIGTSEGTDTQYF.

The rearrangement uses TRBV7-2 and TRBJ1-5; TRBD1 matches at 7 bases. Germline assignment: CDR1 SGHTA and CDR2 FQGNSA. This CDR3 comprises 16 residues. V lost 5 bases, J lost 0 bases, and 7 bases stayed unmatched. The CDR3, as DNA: TGTGCCAGCAGCCCGGACAGGTCTTATAGCAATCAGCCCCAGCATTTT. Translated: CASSPDRSYSNQPQHF.

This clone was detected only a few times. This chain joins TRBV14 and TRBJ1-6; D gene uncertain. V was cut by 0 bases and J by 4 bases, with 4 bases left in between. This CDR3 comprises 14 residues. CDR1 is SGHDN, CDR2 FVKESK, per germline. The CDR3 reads CASSQESYNSPLHF. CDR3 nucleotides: TGTGCCAGCAGCCAAGAATCATATAATTCACCCCTCCACTTT.

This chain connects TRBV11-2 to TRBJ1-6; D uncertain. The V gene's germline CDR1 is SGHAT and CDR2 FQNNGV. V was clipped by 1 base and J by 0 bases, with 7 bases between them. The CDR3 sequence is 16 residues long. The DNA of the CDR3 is TGTGCCAGCAGCTTAGGCCGGAGCTCCTATAATTCACCCCTCCACTTT. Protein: CASSLGRSSYNSPLHF.

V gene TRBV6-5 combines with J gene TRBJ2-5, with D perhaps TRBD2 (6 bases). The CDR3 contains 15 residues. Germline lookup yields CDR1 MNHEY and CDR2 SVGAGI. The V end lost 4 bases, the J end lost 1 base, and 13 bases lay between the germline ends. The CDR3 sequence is CASSSGRTIQETQYF. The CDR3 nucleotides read TGTGCCAGCAGTTCCGGTCGGACTATCCAAGAGACCCAGTACTTC.

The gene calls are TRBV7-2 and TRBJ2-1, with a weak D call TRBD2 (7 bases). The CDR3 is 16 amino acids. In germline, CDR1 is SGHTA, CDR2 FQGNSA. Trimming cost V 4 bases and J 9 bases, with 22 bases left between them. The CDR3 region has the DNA TGTGCCAGCAGCTCGTATTGGGGGGGCCGTCTCGGTGAGCAGTTCTTC. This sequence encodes CASSSYWGGRLGEQFF.

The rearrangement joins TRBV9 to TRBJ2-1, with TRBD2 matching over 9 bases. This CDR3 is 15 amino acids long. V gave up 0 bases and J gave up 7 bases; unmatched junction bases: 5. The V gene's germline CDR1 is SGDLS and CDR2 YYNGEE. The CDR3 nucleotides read TGTGCCAGCAGCGTAGGCGCGGGGGGGAATAATGAGCAGTTCTTC. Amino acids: CASSVGAGGNNEQFF. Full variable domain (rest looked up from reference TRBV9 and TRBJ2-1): DSGVTQTPKHLITATGQRVTLRCSPRSGDLSVYWYQQSLDQGLQFLIQYYNGEERAKGNILERFSAQQFPDLHSELNLSSLELGDSALYFCASSVGAGGNNEQFFGPGTRLTVL.